This T cell receptor beta chain emerged from a study of blood T cell repertoires in COVID-19 (TCRdb year 2020). Looking at the study overall: The collaborator samples originated in the United States, Italy and Spain and spanned the acute and convalescent phases of COVID-19. The material from the prospective study consisted of cDNA or gDNA derived from T cells, B-cell-depleted T cells, or PBMCs. HLA class I and class II types, where available, came from metadata supplied by the sample provider rather than from assay-based typing. The dataset comprised deeply sampled blood TCRbeta repertoires from subjects exposed to, actively infected with, or recovered from COVID-19. The samples were drawn from two sources: the first 160 participants of the ongoing ImmuneRACE study, and 1,200 or so subjects contributed by 6 global collaborators. The sample metadata nearly always contained a de-identified subject ID, COVID-19 status, age in years and sex. The repertoires were released in a freely available public database intended as a resource for research on the immune response to SARS-CoV-2. Study-wide conclusions, independent of this receptor: How much clinical and demographic metadata was included differed by source and by participant, and the metadata was provided uncurated.

On this clone: No cognate antigen has been identified for it. Per-base quality was not reported, and no clone a single base away is much larger than it.

V is pruned by 0 bases and J by 5 bases, leaving 3 bases of the junction without a gene match. The CDR3 contains 15 residues, cysteine and phenylalanine counted. CDR3 DNA only is kept here, 45 bases in frame from base 1. For CDR1 and CDR2, the germline V gene lists MNHEY and SVGEGT. TCRbeta CDR3 regions were amplified from genomic DNA using the immunoSEQ Assay, a bias-controlled multiplex PCR. The authors' analysis ran thus. The number of nucleated cells in each sample was estimated by amplification of reference gene primers within the assay. To quantify the absolute abundance of each unique TCRbeta CDR3 rearrangement, sequence reads were collapsed and filtered. Productive Simpson clonality was computed per sample as the square root of Simpson's diversity index over productive rearrangements. The table comes from immuneACCESS by way of TCRdb, which keeps in-frame sequences with V and J called. Part of the clones is missing from these tables; in studies checked, under half for an unresolved V gene and the rest for unknown reasons. The V and J calls and clone size were taken over from that table, and D and trimming were inferred from the DNA. Across this sample there are 250,000 to 350,000 clones, with 70% to 90% seen only once. The top ten hold about 3% of the sample.

Each collaborating institution followed its own protocols to collect whole blood in K2EDTA tubes. For TCRbeta analysis, collaborators shipped samples in one of three forms: frozen whole blood, isolated PBMCs, or DNA extracted from either of those sample types. The sequence was collected from a woman under 40 with active or convalescent COVID-19. The chain uses TRBV6-2 or TRBV6-3 and TRBJ2-1; 8 central bases correspond to TRBD1. The sample was peripheral blood. The DNA sequence follows: TGTGCCAGCAGTTACTCGCGGACAGGGCACAATGAGCAGTTCTTC. Translation gives CASSYSRTGHNEQFF.